Shown below are 3 T cell receptor beta chains from a single sample sequenced in a study of shared T cell receptors in the human thymus. The table came from immunoSEQ multiplex PCR; TCRdb's copy has only in-frame clones and leaves some out. The sample contains about 610,000 clones, 85% to 90% of which appear only once. The same sample was also studied in work on human thymus T cells.

Sequenced material: thymocytes. The receptors were sampled from a boy under two years old with a congenital heart defect.

The table lists this clone with a count of one. The chain has TRBV7-6 and TRBJ2-3, with D perhaps matching TRBD2 (6 bases). This CDR3 is 16 amino acids long. Germline V CDR1 and CDR2: SGHVS, FNYEAQ. Trimming shortened V by 1 base and J by 2 bases, and 13 bases separated the two germline ends. This chain's CDR3 is CASSLGPIAATDTQYF. In DNA form, the CDR3 reads TGTGCCAGCAGCTTAGGCCCGATAGCGGCCACAGATACGCAGTATTTT.

J is TRBJ2-5 and V is TRBV4-3; 11 nucleotides line up with TRBD1. Trimming cost V 1 base and J 7 bases; bases outside gene matches: 2. The CDR3 runs 14 residues. Germline V gene sequence: CDR1 LGHNA, CDR2 YSLEER. CDR3 sequence reads: CASSQGTGGRTQYF. DNA of the CDR3: TGCGCCAGCAGCCAAGGGACAGGGGGCCGGACCCAGTACTTC.

The gene calls are TRBV5-6 and TRBJ2-6; no definite D call. This CDR3 region has 14 residues. Trimming pared 5 bases from V and 4 bases from J, leaving 10 bases between. In germline, CDR1 is SGHDT, CDR2 YYEEEE. In nucleotides, the CDR3 is TGTGCCAGCAGGATGGTAACAGGGGCCAACGTCCTGACTTTC. Its protein product is CASRMVTGANVLTF.